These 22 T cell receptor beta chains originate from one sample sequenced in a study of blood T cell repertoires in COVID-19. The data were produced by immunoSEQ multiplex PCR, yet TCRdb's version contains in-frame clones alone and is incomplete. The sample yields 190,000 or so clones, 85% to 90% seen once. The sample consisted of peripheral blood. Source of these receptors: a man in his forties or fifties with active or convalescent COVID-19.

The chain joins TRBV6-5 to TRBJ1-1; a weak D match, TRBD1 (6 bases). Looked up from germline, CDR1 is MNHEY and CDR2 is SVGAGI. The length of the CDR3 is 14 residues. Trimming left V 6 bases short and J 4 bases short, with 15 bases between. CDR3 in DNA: TGTGCCAGCAGGATACCCCCGGACAGCACTGAAGCTTTCTTT. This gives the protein CASRIPPDSTEAFF.

This CDR3 reads CASSPGLVGDTQYF. The DNA for the CDR3 is TGCGCCAGCAGCCCCGGACTTGTGGGAGATACGCAGTATTTT. The chain links TRBV5-1 to TRBJ2-3; possible D gene TRBD2, 5 bases. Trimming cost V 4 bases and J 5 bases, with 14 bases left between them. Germline values: CDR1 SGHRS, CDR2 YFSETQ. The length of the CDR3 is 14 residues.

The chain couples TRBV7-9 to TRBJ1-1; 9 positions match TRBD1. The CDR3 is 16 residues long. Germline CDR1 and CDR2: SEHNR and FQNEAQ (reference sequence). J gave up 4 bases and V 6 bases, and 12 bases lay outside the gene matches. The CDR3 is CASRSSAGQGITEAFF. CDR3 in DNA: TGTGCCAGCAGATCTTCTGCGGGACAGGGTATCACTGAAGCTTTCTTT.

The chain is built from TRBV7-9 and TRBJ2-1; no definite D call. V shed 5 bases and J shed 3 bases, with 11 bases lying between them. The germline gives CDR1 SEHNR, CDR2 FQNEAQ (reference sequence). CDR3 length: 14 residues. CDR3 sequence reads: CASSPHDIYNEQFF. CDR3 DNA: TGTGCCAGCAGCCCCCATGACATCTACAATGAGCAGTTCTTC.

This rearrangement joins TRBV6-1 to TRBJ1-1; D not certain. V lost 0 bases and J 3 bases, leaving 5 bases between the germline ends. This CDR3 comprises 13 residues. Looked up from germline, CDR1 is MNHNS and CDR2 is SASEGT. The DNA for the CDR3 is TGTGCCAGCAGTGAAGCGCGGGACACTGAAGCTTTCTTT. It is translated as CASSEARDTEAFF.

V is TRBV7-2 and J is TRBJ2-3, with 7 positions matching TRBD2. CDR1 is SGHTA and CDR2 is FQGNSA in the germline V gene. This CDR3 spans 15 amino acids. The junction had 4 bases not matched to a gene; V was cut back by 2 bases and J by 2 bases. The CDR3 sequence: CASSLNSGTTDTQYF. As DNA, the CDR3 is TGTGCCAGCAGCTTAAACAGCGGGACCACAGATACGCAGTATTTT.

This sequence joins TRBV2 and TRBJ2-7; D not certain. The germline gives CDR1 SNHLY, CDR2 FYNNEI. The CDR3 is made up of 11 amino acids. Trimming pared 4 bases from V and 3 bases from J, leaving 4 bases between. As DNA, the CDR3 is TGTGCCAGCAGTGGAGGCTACGAGCAGTACTTC. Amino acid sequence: CASSGGYEQYF.

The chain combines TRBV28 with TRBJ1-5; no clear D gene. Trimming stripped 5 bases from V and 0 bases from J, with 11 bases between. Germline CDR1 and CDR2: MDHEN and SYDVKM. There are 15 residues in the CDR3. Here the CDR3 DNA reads TGTGCCAGCAGTACCCCTCGGGGTAGCAATCAGCCCCAGCATTTT. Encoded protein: CASSTPRGSNQPQHF.

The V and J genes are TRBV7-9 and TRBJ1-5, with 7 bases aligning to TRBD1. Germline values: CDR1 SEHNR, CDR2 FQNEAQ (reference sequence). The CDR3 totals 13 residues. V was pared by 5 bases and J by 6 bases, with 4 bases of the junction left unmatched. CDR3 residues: CASSADRVQPQHF. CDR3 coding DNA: TGTGCCAGCAGCGCCGACAGGGTTCAGCCCCAGCATTTT.

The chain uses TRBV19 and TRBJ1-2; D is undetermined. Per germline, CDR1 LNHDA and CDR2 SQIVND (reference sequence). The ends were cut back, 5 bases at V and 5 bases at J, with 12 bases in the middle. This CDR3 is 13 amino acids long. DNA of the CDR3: TGTGCCAGTAGTCCCGGAGGGTGGTATGGCTACACCTTC. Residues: CASSPGGWYGYTF.

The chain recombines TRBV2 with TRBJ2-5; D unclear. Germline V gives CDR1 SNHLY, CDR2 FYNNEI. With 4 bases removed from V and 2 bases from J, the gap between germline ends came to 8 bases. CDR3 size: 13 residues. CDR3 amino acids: CASSVQEQETQYF. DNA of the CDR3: TGTGCCAGCAGTGTTCAAGAGCAAGAGACCCAGTACTTC.

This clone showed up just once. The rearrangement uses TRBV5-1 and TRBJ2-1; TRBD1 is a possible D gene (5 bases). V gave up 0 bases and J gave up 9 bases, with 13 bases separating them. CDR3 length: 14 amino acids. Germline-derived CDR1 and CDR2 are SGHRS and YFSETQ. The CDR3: CASSLVQGGAEQFF. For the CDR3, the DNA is TGCGCCAGCAGCTTGGTTCAGGGTGGGGCTGAGCAGTTCTTC. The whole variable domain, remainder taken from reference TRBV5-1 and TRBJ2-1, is KAGVTQTPRYLIKTRGQQVTLSCSPISGHRSVSWYQQTPGQGLQFLFEYFSETQRNKGNFPGRFSGRQFSNSRSEMNVSTLELGDSALYLCASSLVQGGAEQFFGPGTRLTVL.

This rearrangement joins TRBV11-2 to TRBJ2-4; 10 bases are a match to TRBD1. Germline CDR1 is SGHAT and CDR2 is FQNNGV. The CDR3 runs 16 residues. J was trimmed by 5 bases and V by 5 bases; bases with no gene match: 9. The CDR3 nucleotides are TGTGCCAGCAGCCAATCGACAGGGGGCGGGGAAAACATTCAGTACTTC. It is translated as CASSQSTGGGENIQYF. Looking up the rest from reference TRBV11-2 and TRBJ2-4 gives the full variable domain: EAGVAQSPRYKIIEKRQSVAFWCNPISGHATLYWYQQILGQGPKLLIQFQNNGVVDDSQLPKDRFSAERLKGVDSTLKIQPAKLEDSAVYLCASSQSTGGGENIQYFGAGTRLSVL.

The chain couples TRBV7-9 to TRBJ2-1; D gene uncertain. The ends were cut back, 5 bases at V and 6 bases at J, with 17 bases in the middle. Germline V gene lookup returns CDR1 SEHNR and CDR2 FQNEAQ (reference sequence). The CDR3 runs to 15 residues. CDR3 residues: CASSLGSPNTNEQFF. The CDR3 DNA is TGTGCCAGCAGCCTCGGGTCTCCGAACACCAATGAGCAGTTCTTC. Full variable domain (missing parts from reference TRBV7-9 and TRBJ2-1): DTGVSQNPRHKITKRGQNVTFRCDPISEHNRLYWYRQTLGQGPEFLTYFQNEAQLEKSRLLSDRFSAERPKGSFSTLEIQRTEQGDSAMYLCASSLGSPNTNEQFFGPGTRLTVL.

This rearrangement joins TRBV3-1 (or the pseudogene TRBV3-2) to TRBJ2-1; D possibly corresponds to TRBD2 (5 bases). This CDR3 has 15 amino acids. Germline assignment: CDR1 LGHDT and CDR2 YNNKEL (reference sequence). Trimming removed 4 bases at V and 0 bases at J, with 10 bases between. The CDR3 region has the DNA TGTGCCAGCAGCCTAAACGGACTCTCCTACAATGAGCAGTTCTTC. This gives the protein CASSLNGLSYNEQFF.

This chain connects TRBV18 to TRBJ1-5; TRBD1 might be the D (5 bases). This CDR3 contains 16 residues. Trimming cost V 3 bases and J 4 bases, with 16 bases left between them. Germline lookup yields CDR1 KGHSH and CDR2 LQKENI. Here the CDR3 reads CASSPTSGQGNQPQHF. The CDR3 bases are TGTGCCAGCTCACCGACCTCAGGACAAGGGAATCAGCCCCAGCATTTT. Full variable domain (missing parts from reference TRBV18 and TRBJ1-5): NAGVMQNPRHLVRRRGQEARLRCSPMKGHSHVYWYRQLPEEGLKFMVYLQKENIIDESGMPKERFSAEFPKEGPSILRIQQVVRGDSAAYFCASSPTSGQGNQPQHFGDGTRLSIL.

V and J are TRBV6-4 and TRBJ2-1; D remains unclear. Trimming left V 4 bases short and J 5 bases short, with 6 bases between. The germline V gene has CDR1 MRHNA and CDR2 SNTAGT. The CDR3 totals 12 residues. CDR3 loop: CASSGPNNEQFF. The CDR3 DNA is TGTGCCAGCAGTGGGCCCAACAATGAGCAGTTCTTC.

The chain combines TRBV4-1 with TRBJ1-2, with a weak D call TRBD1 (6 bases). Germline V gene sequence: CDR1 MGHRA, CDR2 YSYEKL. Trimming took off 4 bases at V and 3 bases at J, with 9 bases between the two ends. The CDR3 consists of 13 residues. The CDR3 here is CASSRQEDYGYTF. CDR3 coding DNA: TGCGCCAGCAGCCGACAGGAAGACTATGGCTACACCTTC.

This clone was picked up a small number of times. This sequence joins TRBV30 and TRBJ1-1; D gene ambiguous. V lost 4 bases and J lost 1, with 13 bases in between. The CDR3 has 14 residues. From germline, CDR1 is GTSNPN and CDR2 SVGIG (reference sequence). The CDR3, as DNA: TGTGCCTGGAACCCCAGAGGTGGGAACACTGAAGCTTTCTTT. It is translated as CAWNPRGGNTEAFF.

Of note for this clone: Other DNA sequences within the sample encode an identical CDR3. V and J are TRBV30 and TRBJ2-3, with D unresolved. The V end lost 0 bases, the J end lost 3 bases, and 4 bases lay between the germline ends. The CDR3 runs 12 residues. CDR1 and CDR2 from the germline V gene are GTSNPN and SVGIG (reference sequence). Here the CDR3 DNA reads TGTGCCTGGAGTGTCCGGACAGATACGCAGTATTTT. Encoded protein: CAWSVRTDTQYF.

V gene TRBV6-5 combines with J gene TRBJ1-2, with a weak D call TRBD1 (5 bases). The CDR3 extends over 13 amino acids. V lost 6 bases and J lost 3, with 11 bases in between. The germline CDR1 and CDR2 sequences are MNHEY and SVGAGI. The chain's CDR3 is CASRGTGDYGYTF. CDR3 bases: TGTGCCAGCAGAGGGACTGGGGACTATGGCTACACCTTC.

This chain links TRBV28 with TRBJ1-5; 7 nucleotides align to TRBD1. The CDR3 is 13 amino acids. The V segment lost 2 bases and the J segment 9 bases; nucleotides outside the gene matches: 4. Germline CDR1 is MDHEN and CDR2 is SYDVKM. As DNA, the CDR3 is TGTGCCAGCAGTTTAACCGACAGGGCGCCCCAGCATTTT. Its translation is CASSLTDRAPQHF.